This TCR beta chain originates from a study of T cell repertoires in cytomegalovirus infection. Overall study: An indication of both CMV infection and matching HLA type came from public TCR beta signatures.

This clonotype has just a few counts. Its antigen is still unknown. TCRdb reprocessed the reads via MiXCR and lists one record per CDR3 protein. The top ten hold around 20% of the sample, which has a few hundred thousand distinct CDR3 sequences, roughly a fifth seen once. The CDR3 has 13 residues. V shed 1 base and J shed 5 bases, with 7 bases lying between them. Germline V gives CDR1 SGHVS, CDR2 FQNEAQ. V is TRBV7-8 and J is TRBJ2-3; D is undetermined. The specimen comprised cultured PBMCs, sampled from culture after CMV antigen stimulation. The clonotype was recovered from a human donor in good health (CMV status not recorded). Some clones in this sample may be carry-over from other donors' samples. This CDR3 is CASSLVGGDTQYF. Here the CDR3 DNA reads TGTGCCAGCAGCTTAGTGGGTGGAGATACGCAGTATTTT.